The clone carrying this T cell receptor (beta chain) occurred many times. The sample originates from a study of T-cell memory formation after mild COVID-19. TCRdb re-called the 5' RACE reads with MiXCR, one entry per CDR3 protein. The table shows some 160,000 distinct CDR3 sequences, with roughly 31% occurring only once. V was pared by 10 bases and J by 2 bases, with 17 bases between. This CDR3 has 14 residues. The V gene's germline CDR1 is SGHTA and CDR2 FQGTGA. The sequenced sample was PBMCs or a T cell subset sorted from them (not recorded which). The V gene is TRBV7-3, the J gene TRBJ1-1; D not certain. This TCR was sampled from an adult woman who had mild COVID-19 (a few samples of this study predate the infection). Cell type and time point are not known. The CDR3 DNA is TGTGCCACTAGCGGTTGGGCAACTAACACTGAAGCTTTCTTT. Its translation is CATSGWATNTEAFF.